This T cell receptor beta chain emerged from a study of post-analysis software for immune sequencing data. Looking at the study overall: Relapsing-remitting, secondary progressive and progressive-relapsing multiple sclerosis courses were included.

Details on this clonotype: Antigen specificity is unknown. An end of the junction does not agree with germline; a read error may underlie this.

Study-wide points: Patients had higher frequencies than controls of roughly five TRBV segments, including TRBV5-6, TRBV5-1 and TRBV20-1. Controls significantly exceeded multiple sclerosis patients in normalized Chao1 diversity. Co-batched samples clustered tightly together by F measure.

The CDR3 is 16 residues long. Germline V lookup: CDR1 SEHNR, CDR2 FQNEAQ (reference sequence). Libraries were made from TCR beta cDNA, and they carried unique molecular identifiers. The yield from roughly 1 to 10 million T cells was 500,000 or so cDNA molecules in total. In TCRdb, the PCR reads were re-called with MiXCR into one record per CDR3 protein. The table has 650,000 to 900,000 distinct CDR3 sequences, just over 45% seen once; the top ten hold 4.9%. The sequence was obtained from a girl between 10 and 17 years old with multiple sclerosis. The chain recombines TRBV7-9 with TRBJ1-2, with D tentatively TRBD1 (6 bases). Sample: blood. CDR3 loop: CVSSLGTIGANYGYTF. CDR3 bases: TGTGTCAGCAGCCTCGGGACAATTGGCGCTAACTATGGCTACACCTTC.